The rows below give T cell receptor beta chains drawn from one sample of a study of blood T cell repertoires in COVID-19. Some clones are missing from TCRdb's copy, which holds only in-frame ones; the method was immunoSEQ multiplex PCR. This table has just under 100,000 clones, around 83% appearing once. Source material: peripheral blood. The receptors stem from a woman aged 55-69 years in a cohort sampled during active or convalescent COVID-19. CDR3s include the opening cysteine and the closing phenylalanine or tryptophan. The D gene is left open where the match is weak. Some rows have no size entry. The others give once, few or many, or a class for an expanded clone.

d_gene	v_gene	j_gene	abundance	CDR3nt	CDR3aa
-	TRBV3-1/TRBV3-2	TRBJ1-3	-	TGTGCCAGCAGCCCCGGGGGGTTTGGAAACACCATATATTTT	CASSPGGFGNTIYF
TRBD1	TRBV28	TRBJ2-3	-	TGTGCCAGCAGGGGAGGGGGACAGGGAGGGGATACGCAGTATTTT	CASRGGGQGGDTQYF
-	TRBV10-3	TRBJ1-1	-	TGTGCCATCATGATAGGACTAAACACTGAAGCTTTCTTT	CAIMIGLNTEAFF
TRBD1	TRBV7-3	TRBJ1-2	-	TGTGCCAGCAGCTCGCCAACCGGGACAGGGGGCAACTATGGCTACACCTTC	CASSSPTGTGGNYGYTF
TRBD1	TRBV28	TRBJ2-7	-	TGTGCCAGCCCCCCGAGCAGGGGACAGGGGCTGAACGAGCAGTACTTC	CASPPSRGQGLNEQYF
-	TRBV9	TRBJ1-2	-	TGTGCCAGCAGCGTAACGACAGAAAAAAACTATGGCTACACCTTC	CASSVTTEKNYGYTF
-	TRBV2	TRBJ1-5	few	TGTGCCAGCAGTGCTGGCGGGTCGTGGGAGGCCCAGCATTTT	CASSAGGSWEAQHF
-	TRBV5-1	TRBJ1-2	-	TGCGCCAGCAGCTCGGGGGGAGGTAACTATGGCTACACCTTC	CASSSGGGNYGYTF
TRBD2	TRBV19	TRBJ2-2	-	TGTGCCAGCCAGGGAAGCGGGAGGGCCTTTAACACCGGGGAGCTGTTTTTT	CASQGSGRAFNTGELFF
TRBD1	TRBV23-1	TRBJ2-2	-	TGCGCCAGCAGGCTGTCTCGGGACAGGGGTACCGGGGAGCTGTTTTTT	CASRLSRDRGTGELFF
-	TRBV5-8	TRBJ1-1	few	TGTGCCAGCAGCCGCCGGGGTGCTTGGACTGAAGCTTTCTTT	CASSRRGAWTEAFF
TRBD1	TRBV5-1	TRBJ2-7	-	TGCGCCAGCAGCGGCTCTAACAGGGGGATGTACGAGCAGTACTTC	CASSGSNRGMYEQYF
-	TRBV7-2	TRBJ1-5	once	TGTGCCAGCAGCCAACTCATTAATCAGCCCCAGCATTTT	CASSQLINQPQHF
-	TRBV30	TRBJ2-1	once	TGTGCCTGGCTGAGGCTCCTCTCCTACAATGAGCAGTTCTTC	CAWLRLLSYNEQFF
-	TRBV3-1/TRBV3-2	TRBJ2-2	-	TGTGCCAGCAGCCAAGTATTTGGGGGAGGGGGAACCGGGGAGCTGTTTTTT	CASSQVFGGGGTGELFF
TRBD1	TRBV28	TRBJ1-2	-	TGTGCCAGCAGTTTAGGGACAGGCTACTATGGCTACACCTTC	CASSLGTGYYGYTF
-	TRBV6-6	TRBJ1-5	-	TGTGCCAGCAGTTACTCCCCGCAAGCTAACAATCAGCCCCAGCATTTT	CASSYSPQANNQPQHF
TRBD1	TRBV30	TRBJ1-4	-	TGTGCCTGGGCGACAGGGCAGACGGAAAAACTGTTTTTT	CAWATGQTEKLFF
TRBD2	TRBV3-1/TRBV3-2	TRBJ2-2	-	TGTGCCAGCAGCCAAGGCGGGAGTGGAAGCGGGGAGCTGTTTTTT	CASSQGGSGSGELFF
TRBD1	TRBV5-1	TRBJ1-1	once	TGCGCCAGCAGCTTTCAGGGGGACACTGAAGCTTTCTTT	CASSFQGDTEAFF
-	TRBV19	TRBJ2-5	many	TGTGCCAGTAGCCCAGGTTGGGAGACCCAGTACTTC	CASSPGWETQYF
TRBD1	TRBV11-2	TRBJ1-2	-	TGTGCCAGCAGTCCCCTCGACAGGGGAGGACAGGGCTACACCTTC	CASSPLDRGGQGYTF
-	TRBV7-6	TRBJ2-1	few	TGTGCCAGCAGCTTAAGCCTAAGCTCCTACAATGAGCAGTTCTTC	CASSLSLSSYNEQFF
TRBD2	TRBV5-1	TRBJ2-7	-	TGCGCCAGCAGCTTGGCGGGGACTAGCGGGAGCTACGAGCAGTACTTC	CASSLAGTSGSYEQYF
TRBD2	TRBV7-2	TRBJ2-7	-	TGTGCCAGCAGCTCCGCCGGGACTAGCGGGAGCCCCTACGAGCAGTACTTC	CASSSAGTSGSPYEQYF
-	TRBV5-5	TRBJ1-6	few	TGTGCCAGCAGCTTGGTCGGAGGGGAAAGGGTATCGGGTAATTCACCCCTCCACTTT	CASSLVGGERVSGNSPLHF
-	TRBV19	TRBJ2-7	-	TGTGCCAGTAGTAAAGGACATTCCTACGAGCAGTACTTC	CASSKGHSYEQYF
-	TRBV2	TRBJ1-3	once	TGTGCCAGCAGTGAGGGCAGGTTTGCTGGAAACACCATATATTTT	CASSEGRFAGNTIYF
TRBD2	TRBV10-2	TRBJ2-7	once	TGCGCCAGCAGTGAGTCGACTAGCGGGAGTCGGCGGGAGCAGTACTTC	CASSESTSGSRREQYF
-	TRBV29-1	TRBJ2-2	-	TGCAGCGCCGGGAACAGGGCGAACACCGGGGAGCTGTTTTTT	CSAGNRANTGELFF
-	TRBV28	TRBJ2-3	-	TGTGCCAGCACCTTAGGGGATGGGGACACAGATACGCAGTATTTT	CASTLGDGDTDTQYF
-	TRBV7-2	TRBJ1-6	-	TGTGCCAGCAGCAACGCGCAGGGACTACATTCACCCCTCCACTTT	CASSNAQGLHSPLHF
-	TRBV3-1/TRBV3-2	TRBJ1-4	-	TGTGCCAGCAGTCAAGGGCGGGGACGGCTGAATGAAAAACTGTTTTTT	CASSQGRGRLNEKLFF
TRBD2	TRBV5-1	TRBJ2-7	-	TGCGCCAGCAGCACTCTAGCGGGAGGACTTAGGGAGCAGTACTTC	CASSTLAGGLREQYF
TRBD1	TRBV18	TRBJ1-1	few	TGTGCCAGCTCACGACAGGGACTTGGGGGAACTGAAGCTTTCTTT	CASSRQGLGGTEAFF
-	TRBV19	TRBJ1-2	-	TGTGCCAGTAGTATGGGTAGCGGCAACTATGGCTACACCTTC	CASSMGSGNYGYTF
TRBD2	TRBV20-1	TRBJ2-5	few	TGCAGTGCTAGTCCCGGACTAGCGGGGCCTCTGCAGGAGACCCAGTACTTC	CSASPGLAGPLQETQYF
TRBD2	TRBV18	TRBJ2-1	-	TGTGCCAGCTCACCACGTTTAGCGGGGGGGGCCTACAATGAGCAGTTCTTC	CASSPRLAGGAYNEQFF